The 27 T cell receptor beta chains below come from one sample, sequenced in a study of T cells in Graves' hyperthyroidism and ophthalmopathy. RNA transcripts served as the template for amplifying TCR beta CDR3 regions. First-round RT-PCR with HTBI primers amplified the TCR CDR3 region. TCRdb fed the multiplex PCR reads into MiXCR, producing one record per CDR3 protein. This table holds 330,000 or so distinct CDR3 sequences, 15% to 20% found once. The material sequenced was blood. These receptors were collected from a woman between 40 and 55 years old with Graves' ophthalmopathy.

This clonotype showed up many times. The V call is TRBV27, the J call TRBJ2-7; 7 positions match TRBD2. Germline V gene lookup returns CDR1 MNHEY and CDR2 SMNVEV (reference sequence). V dropped 3 bases and J dropped 3; count of bases not matched to a gene: 8. The CDR3 has 15 residues. The CDR3 protein is CASSLVGGGSYEQYF. The DNA for the CDR3 is TGTGCCAGCAGTTTGGTGGGGGGGGGGAGCTACGAGCAGTACTTC.

This clonotype was picked up many times. V gene TRBV27 combines with J gene TRBJ2-4; D is perhaps TRBD1 or TRBD2 (6 bases each). Germline V gene lookup returns CDR1 MNHEY and CDR2 SMNVEV (reference sequence). CDR3 length: 13 residues. The V end lost 5 bases, the J end lost 7 bases, and 12 bases lay between the germline ends. The CDR3 reads CASSRLGGNIQYF. The CDR3 nucleotides are TGTGCCAGCAGTCGACTAGGGGGTAACATTCAGTACTTC.

Notes on this clonotype: This clone may be a read error of a much larger clone one base away. The chain is built from TRBV28 and TRBJ1-2; no firm D call. Germline CDR1 is MDHEN and CDR2 is SYDVKM. The CDR3 length is 16 residues. CDR3 sequence (DNA): TGTACCAGCAGTTTAGAGCGCAGGAGTAAAGACTATGGCTACACCTTC. Protein product: CTSSLERRSKDYGYTF.

At least ten counts were recorded for this clonotype. The rearrangement joins TRBV10-3 to TRBJ1-2; 8 bases fit TRBD1. This CDR3 comprises 16 residues. V lost 6 bases, J lost 5 bases, and 14 bases stayed unmatched. From germline, CDR1 is ENHRY and CDR2 SYGVKD. The CDR3 loop reads CAIRLSLAQGGYGYTF. CDR3 sequence (DNA): TGTGCCATCAGGCTATCACTCGCACAGGGGGGTTATGGCTACACCTTC.

This clonotype was recorded at least ten times. This chain connects TRBV28 to TRBJ1-2; TRBD1 might be the D (6 bases). CDR1 is MDHEN, CDR2 SYDVKM, per germline. The CDR3 contains 13 residues. V shed 8 bases and J shed 3 bases, with 13 bases lying between them. CDR3: CASEPQGYYGYTF. As DNA, the CDR3 is TGTGCCAGCGAACCACAGGGTTACTATGGCTACACCTTC.

This clonotype was found a few times. The CDR3 here is CASSPDPTISGNTIYF. The CDR3 coding sequence is TGTGCCAGCAGCCCGGATCCTACGATCTCTGGAAACACCATATATTTT. V and J are TRBV5-4 and TRBJ1-3; D uncertain. CDR3 length equals 16 residues. CDR1 and CDR2 from the germline V gene are SGHNT and YYREEE (reference sequence). Trimming pared 4 bases from V and 0 bases from J, leaving 14 bases between.

This clonotype was found many times. This rearrangement joins TRBV7-2 to TRBJ2-5, with 7 bases aligning to TRBD2. V trimming: 7 bases; J trimming: 5 bases; junction bases outside the gene matches: 13. Germline CDR1 reads SGHTA; CDR2 reads FQGNSA. The CDR3 contains 15 residues. The CDR3 region is CASTRRGVARETQYF. The CDR3, as DNA: TGTGCCAGCACCCGTCGGGGGGTGGCGAGGGAGACCCAGTACTTC.

The chain employs TRBV2 and TRBJ1-1, with 7 nucleotides matching TRBD1. Germline lookup yields CDR1 SNHLY and CDR2 FYNNEI. The trim removed 6 bases at V and 6 bases at J, leaving 10 bases unmatched. The CDR3 is made up of 14 amino acids. DNA for the CDR3: TGTGCCAGCAGGGGCGACAGGGCCAAAGCTGAAGCTTTCTTT. Protein sequence: CASRGDRAKAEAFF.

This chain uses TRBV6-1 with TRBJ2-7; TRBD2 matches 7 bases. Trimming at V came to 7 bases and at J to 3 bases, leaving 6 bases not matched to a gene. Germline values: CDR1 MNHNS, CDR2 SASEGT. The CDR3 runs to 13 residues. The CDR3 loop reads CASTKAGSYEQYF. The CDR3 nucleotides are TGTGCCAGCACAAAAGCGGGAAGCTACGAGCAGTACTTC.

This clonotype was found many times. The chain employs TRBV28 and TRBJ1-1; D ambiguous. Looked up from germline, CDR1 is MDHEN and CDR2 is SYDVKM. This CDR3 is 14 amino acids long. The V and J ends lost 5 bases and 2 bases respectively, with 12 bases between them. The CDR3 loop reads CASSALAENTEAFF. The CDR3 coding sequence is TGTGCCAGCAGTGCCCTGGCCGAAAACACTGAAGCTTTCTTT.

This clonotype was observed once. The rearrangement joins TRBV28 to TRBJ1-6, with TRBD1 matching over 8 bases. The CDR3 sequence is 15 residues long. Trimming at V came to 4 bases and at J to 6 bases, leaving 5 bases not matched to a gene. Germline V gene sequence: CDR1 MDHEN, CDR2 SYDVKM. The CDR3 DNA follows: TGTGCCAGCAGTTACGGGGACAGGATTAATTCACCCCTCCACTTT. It is translated as CASSYGDRINSPLHF. The entire variable domain, with the rest obtained from reference TRBV28 and TRBJ1-6, is as follows: DVKVTQSSRYLVKRTGEKVFLECVQDMDHENMFWYRQDPGLGLRLIYFSYDVKMKEKGDIPEGYSVSREKKERFSLILESASTNQTSMYLCASSYGDRINSPLHFGNGTRLTVT.

The rearrangement uses TRBV6-1 and TRBJ1-1, with TRBD1 matching 9 bases. V was clipped by 6 bases and J by 6 bases; unmatched bases: 5. Germline-derived CDR1 and CDR2 are MNHNS and SASEGT. The CDR3 length is 13 residues. The CDR3 protein is CASRMTGGAEAFF. CDR3 in DNA: TGTGCCAGCAGGATGACAGGGGGTGCTGAAGCTTTCTTT.

This clonotype was picked up many times. This chain links TRBV5-1 with TRBJ2-4, with D possibly being TRBD1 or TRBD2 (5 bases each). V dropped 1 base and J dropped 1 base, with 12 bases sitting between them. Germline V lookup: CDR1 SGHRS, CDR2 YFSETQ. This CDR3 region has 16 residues. The DNA of the CDR3 is TGCGCCAGCAGCTTGTCGGGACCCGGGGCCAAAAACATTCAGTACTTC. As protein: CASSLSGPGAKNIQYF.

This clonotype occurred a few times. DNA of the CDR3: TGTGCCAGCAGCCACCACGGAGCAGCGGGAGGCGGTGACATTCAGTACTTC. Translated: CASSHHGAAGGGDIQYF. The rearrangement links TRBV3-1 to TRBJ2-4; TRBD2 matches 9 bases. J gave up 8 bases and V 3 bases, and 14 bases lay outside the gene matches. Germline lookup yields CDR1 LGHDT and CDR2 YNNKEL (reference sequence). The CDR3 sequence is 17 residues long.

This clonotype appeared many times. The rearrangement uses TRBV4-2 and TRBJ2-7, with 9 bases identical to TRBD2. Germline CDR1 reads LGHNA; CDR2 reads YNFKEQ. The J segment lost 3 bases and the V segment lost 4 bases, leaving 4 bases of the junction unmatched. The CDR3 is 14 amino acids. CDR3 residues: CASSPEAGGYEQYF. CDR3 bases: TGTGCCAGCAGCCCCGAAGCGGGAGGCTACGAGCAGTACTTC.

At least ten counts were recorded for this clonotype. The J gene is TRBJ1-3, the V gene TRBV5-1; perhaps TRBD1 as D (6 bases). Germline CDR1 is SGHRS and CDR2 is YFSETQ. V lost 4 bases, J lost 4 bases, and 15 bases lay in between. CDR3 length: 15 residues. The CDR3 is CASSASGASGNTIYF. The CDR3, as DNA: TGCGCCAGCAGCGCCTCAGGGGCATCGGGAAACACCATATATTTT.

At least ten counts were recorded for this clonotype. The CDR3 sequence is CASSDSPREQYF. CDR3 sequence (DNA): TGTGCCAGCAGCGACTCTCCTCGGGAGCAGTACTTC. This chain links TRBV7-9 with TRBJ2-7; D gene ambiguous. The CDR3 sequence is 12 residues long. Looked up from germline, CDR1 is SEHNR and CDR2 is FQNEAQ (reference sequence). V gave up 5 bases and J gave up 7 bases, with 12 bases separating them.

This clonotype was recorded only once. The chain employs TRBV6-1 and TRBJ1-2, with D possibly matching TRBD1 (6 bases). This CDR3 is 12 amino acids long. Trimming cost V 4 bases and J 8 bases, with 11 bases left between them. CDR1 is MNHNS, CDR2 SASEGT, per germline. The CDR3: CASSAYRDGYTF. DNA of the CDR3: TGTGCCAGCAGTGCCTACAGGGACGGCTACACCTTC.

In this sample, this clonotype turned up many times. This chain links TRBV19 with TRBJ2-5; D unresolved. Per the germline V gene, CDR1 is LNHDA and CDR2 is SQIVND (reference sequence). This CDR3 is 13 amino acids long. V lost 5 bases and J 3 bases, leaving 10 bases between the germline ends. CDR3: CASSQDLEETQYF. CDR3 nucleotide sequence: TGTGCCAGTAGTCAAGATCTCGAAGAGACCCAGTACTTC.

This clonotype was seen ten or more times. V is TRBV27 and J is TRBJ1-5; D remains ambiguous. CDR1 is MNHEY and CDR2 is SMNVEV in the germline V gene (reference sequence). V dropped 6 bases and J dropped 6 bases, with 18 bases sitting between them. This CDR3 has 15 amino acids. CDR3 in amino acids: CASSPRRNSAQPQHF. CDR3 bases: TGTGCCAGCAGCCCCAGAAGAAATTCGGCTCAGCCCCAGCATTTT.

This clonotype was seen repeatedly, ten times or more. The chain links TRBV9 to TRBJ1-5; 7 positions agree with TRBD1. Germline assignment: CDR1 SGDLS and CDR2 YYNGEE. Trimming at V came to 4 bases and at J to 5 bases, leaving 3 bases not matched to a gene. The CDR3 is 13 amino acids. In DNA form, the CDR3 reads TGTGCCAGCAGCCCAGGGACAGATCAGCCCCAGCATTTT. This gives the protein CASSPGTDQPQHF.

This clonotype appeared many times. The chain carries TRBV11-2 and TRBJ2-5; D might be TRBD2 (6 bases). Germline V lookup: CDR1 SGHAT, CDR2 FQNNGV. Between the trimmed V and J ends, which lost 3 bases and 6 bases, there was a span of 23 bases. The CDR3 contains 17 residues. This CDR3 is CASSLGAAARGWKTQYF. The CDR3 DNA reads as TGTGCCAGCAGCTTGGGAGCAGCGGCGCGGGGATGGAAGACCCAGTACTTC.

Concerning this clonotype itself: In this CDR3 the conserved last residue, phenylalanine or tryptophan, is missing, so a read error is likely. The J gene is TRBJ2-7, the V gene TRBV29-1, with TRBD1 identical over 7 bases. The length of the CDR3 is 12 residues. Germline CDR1 is SQVTM and CDR2 is ANQGSEA. With 2 bases clipped from V and 4 bases from J, the junction kept 2 bases outside the gene matches. The CDR3 DNA reads TGCAGCGTTGAACTCAGGGGGTACGAGCAGTACTCC. This encodes CSVELRGYEQYS.

This clonotype was detected ten times or more. The chain employs TRBV28 and TRBJ2-7, with TRBD1 matching 10 bases. This CDR3 has 17 amino acids. Germline V gene sequence: CDR1 MDHEN, CDR2 SYDVKM. V gave up 0 bases and J gave up 0 bases; unmatched junction bases: 5. CDR3 protein: CASSLWTGGLSSYEQYF. The CDR3 nucleotides are TGTGCCAGCAGTTTATGGACAGGGGGCCTCTCCTCCTACGAGCAGTACTTC.

This clonotype has ten or more counts. The CDR3 reads CASSFATEAFF. The CDR3 region has the DNA TGTGCCAGCAGCTTTGCCACTGAAGCTTTCTTT. The J gene is TRBJ1-1, the V gene TRBV7-9; no firm D call. The CDR3 sequence is 11 residues long. Germline CDR1 reads SEHNR; CDR2 reads FQNEAQ (reference sequence). With 3 bases removed from V and 4 bases from J, the gap between germline ends came to 3 bases.

In this sample, this clonotype turned up many times. The chain has TRBV6-5 and TRBJ1-6; possible D gene TRBD1, 6 bases. The CDR3 runs 18 residues. Germline V lookup: CDR1 MNHEY, CDR2 SVGAGI. Trimming left V 5 bases short and J 1 base short, with 18 bases between. The CDR3 protein is CASSTRNVTGSYNSPLHF. In DNA, the CDR3 is TGTGCCAGCAGTACCCGAAATGTCACAGGGTCCTATAATTCACCCCTCCACTTT.

The table lists this clonotype with a few counts. A much larger clone lies a single base off, so this may be a read error. Lacking the conserved final phenylalanine or tryptophan, this CDR3 likely reflects a read error. The chain combines TRBV29-1 with TRBJ2-5, with D unclear. Trimming left V 7 bases short and J 7 bases short, with 25 bases between. Germline CDR1 reads SQVTM; CDR2 reads ANQGSEA. This CDR3 has 15 amino acids. The CDR3 loop reads CSALDGSRTAATQYL. Here the CDR3 DNA reads TGCAGCGCCCTGGACGGATCCAGGACCGCAGCGACCCAGTACCTC.